Listed below are T cell receptor beta chains from one sample, sequenced in a study of shared clonotypes between healthy human individuals. TCRdb's table, derived via immunoSEQ multiplex PCR, lists solely in-frame clones and lacks some. The sample gives approximately 530,000 clones, 90% to 97% of which show up once; approximately 0.067% is in the top ten. Sample: naive CD4+ T cells sorted from blood. The receptors here all came from a woman aged 25 to 39 in good health. The CDR3 runs from the conserved cysteine through the conserved F or W. D genes are given only for firm matches. Clone size is given for some rows only: seen once, a few or many times, or a class if the clone is expanded.

cdr3_nt: TGCGCCAGCAGATGGGACCAGTCCTACGAGCAGTACTTC; cdr3_aa: CASRWDQSYEQYF; j_call: TRBJ2-7; v_call: TRBV5-1; clone_size: -; d_call: -
cdr3_nt: TGTGCCAGCAGCTTTGATCCTGCTGGCTACACCTTC; cdr3_aa: CASSFDPAGYTF; j_call: TRBJ1-2; v_call: TRBV11-2; clone_size: once; d_call: -
cdr3_nt: TGTGCCAGTACAGGGGGTCCCGCAGATACGCAGTATTTT; cdr3_aa: CASTGGPADTQYF; j_call: TRBJ2-3; v_call: TRBV28; clone_size: -; d_call: TRBD1
cdr3_nt: TGCGCCAGCAGCTTGGAGGTCTGGGGGCCGCACAATGAGCAGTTCTTC; cdr3_aa: CASSLEVWGPHNEQFF; j_call: TRBJ2-1; v_call: TRBV5-1; clone_size: -; d_call: -
cdr3_nt: TGTGCCAGCAGCAAGCAACGGACCGAAAGCCAGTACAATGAGCAGTTCTTC; cdr3_aa: CASSKQRTESQYNEQFF; j_call: TRBJ2-1; v_call: TRBV11-2; clone_size: -; d_call: -
cdr3_nt: TGTGCCAGCAGTGAGAAGGTATTTTGGGGGAACGAGCAGTACTTC; cdr3_aa: CASSEKVFWGNEQYF; j_call: TRBJ2-7; v_call: TRBV2; clone_size: once; d_call: -
cdr3_nt: TGTGCCAGCAGCGTCTCTCGTGTCGGTAATCTCTACGAGCAGTACTTC; cdr3_aa: CASSVSRVGNLYEQYF; j_call: TRBJ2-7; v_call: TRBV16; clone_size: once; d_call: -
cdr3_nt: TGTGCCAGCAGCGGAGGGACCTGGGATACGCAGTATTTT; cdr3_aa: CASSGGTWDTQYF; j_call: TRBJ2-3; v_call: TRBV25-1; clone_size: -; d_call: -
cdr3_nt: TGTGCCAGCCTGACATCTGAGGACACTGAAGCTTTCTTT; cdr3_aa: CASLTSEDTEAFF; j_call: TRBJ1-1; v_call: TRBV28; clone_size: once; d_call: -
cdr3_nt: TGTGCCACCAGCAGAGACTTGGCGGGAGCCCTCTACGAGCAGTACTTC; cdr3_aa: CATSRDLAGALYEQYF; j_call: TRBJ2-7; v_call: TRBV15; clone_size: -; d_call: TRBD2
cdr3_nt: TGTGCCACCGGGCTAAGCAAATCCTACAATGAGCAGTTCTTC; cdr3_aa: CATGLSKSYNEQFF; j_call: TRBJ2-1; v_call: TRBV28; clone_size: -; d_call: -
cdr3_nt: TGTGCCAGCAGACAAGGGTACCCTGGCTACACCTTC; cdr3_aa: CASRQGYPGYTF; j_call: TRBJ1-2; v_call: TRBV28; clone_size: -; d_call: -
cdr3_nt: TGTGCCAGCAGCAGCGAGTCCTTCACCGGGGAGCTGTTTTTT; cdr3_aa: CASSSESFTGELFF; j_call: TRBJ2-2; v_call: TRBV7-9; clone_size: -; d_call: -
cdr3_nt: TGTGCCAGCAGGCCGCCCGCCGTGGGACTCGCGAACACCGGGGAGCTGTTTTTT; cdr3_aa: CASRPPAVGLANTGELFF; j_call: TRBJ2-2; v_call: TRBV28; clone_size: -; d_call: -
cdr3_nt: TGTGCCAGCAGTGAATTGGGGTTCACCGGGGAGCTGTTTTTT; cdr3_aa: CASSELGFTGELFF; j_call: TRBJ2-2; v_call: TRBV6-1; clone_size: -; d_call: -
cdr3_nt: TGTGCCAGCAGTGAACTTGGGAATCAGCCCCAGCATTTT; cdr3_aa: CASSELGNQPQHF; j_call: TRBJ1-5; v_call: TRBV6-1; clone_size: -; d_call: -
cdr3_nt: TGTGCCAGTATCCGGGAACTAGGGGTTTACGAGCAGTACTTC; cdr3_aa: CASIRELGVYEQYF; j_call: TRBJ2-7; v_call: TRBV2; clone_size: -; d_call: -
cdr3_nt: TGTGCCAGCTCACCATCAGTGAACACTGAAGCTTTCTTT; cdr3_aa: CASSPSVNTEAFF; j_call: TRBJ1-1; v_call: TRBV18; clone_size: -; d_call: -
cdr3_nt: TGTGCCAGCAGCTCCAATGGACCGGGACAGGGCTACTATGGCTACACCTTC; cdr3_aa: CASSSNGPGQGYYGYTF; j_call: TRBJ1-2; v_call: TRBV7-9; clone_size: -; d_call: TRBD1
cdr3_nt: TGCAGCGTTGAAGTCCGGCAGGGGGCCGGGTACGAGCAGTACTTC; cdr3_aa: CSVEVRQGAGYEQYF; j_call: TRBJ2-7; v_call: TRBV29-1; clone_size: -; d_call: TRBD1
cdr3_nt: TGCGCCAGTGCTTCTAGCGGGACCTCCAATGAGCAGTTCTTC; cdr3_aa: CASASSGTSNEQFF; j_call: TRBJ2-1; v_call: TRBV10-2; clone_size: -; d_call: TRBD2
cdr3_nt: TGTGCCAGCAGTTCGACAGGGATCTACGAGCAGTACTTC; cdr3_aa: CASSSTGIYEQYF; j_call: TRBJ2-7; v_call: TRBV28; clone_size: -; d_call: TRBD1
cdr3_nt: TGTGCCAGCAGCTTAGTATCCCGGGAGCTGTTTTTT; cdr3_aa: CASSLVSRELFF; j_call: TRBJ2-2; v_call: TRBV7-2; clone_size: -; d_call: -
cdr3_nt: TGTGCCTGGATGATAAGATTCACAGATACGCAGTATTTT; cdr3_aa: CAWMIRFTDTQYF; j_call: TRBJ2-3; v_call: TRBV30; clone_size: -; d_call: -
cdr3_nt: TGTGCCAGCAGCTACGGAGACGAGCAACAGCAGTTCTTC; cdr3_aa: CASSYGDEQQQFF; j_call: TRBJ2-1; v_call: TRBV7-3; clone_size: -; d_call: -
cdr3_nt: TGTGCCAGCAGCACAGCGGGAGCGGGAGCCGGGGAGCTGTTTTTT; cdr3_aa: CASSTAGAGAGELFF; j_call: TRBJ2-2; v_call: TRBV28; clone_size: -; d_call: TRBD2
cdr3_nt: TGTGCCAGCAGTCAGGACAGGGTTCCGGGTGAGCAGTACTTC; cdr3_aa: CASSQDRVPGEQYF; j_call: TRBJ2-7; v_call: TRBV28; clone_size: -; d_call: TRBD1
cdr3_nt: TGTGCCAGCAGTCCATCGGGGAGTGGGAAGTTCTTC; cdr3_aa: CASSPSGSGKFF; j_call: TRBJ2-1; v_call: TRBV28; clone_size: -; d_call: -
cdr3_nt: TGTGCCAGTAGTGAGGGGGATGGCTACACCTTC; cdr3_aa: CASSEGDGYTF; j_call: TRBJ1-2; v_call: TRBV19; clone_size: -; d_call: -
cdr3_nt: TGTGCCAGCAGTTTGGGGTGGGCCACTGAAGCTTTCTTT; cdr3_aa: CASSLGWATEAFF; j_call: TRBJ1-1; v_call: TRBV27; clone_size: -; d_call: -
cdr3_nt: TGCGCCAGCAGCGGGGGGTCCGGTTACTACGAGCAGTACTTC; cdr3_aa: CASSGGSGYYEQYF; j_call: TRBJ2-7; v_call: TRBV5-1; clone_size: -; d_call: -
cdr3_nt: TGTGCCAGCAGTTGGGCAACCGGGACAGGGGGCTACGAGCAGTACTTC; cdr3_aa: CASSWATGTGGYEQYF; j_call: TRBJ2-7; v_call: TRBV6-5; clone_size: -; d_call: TRBD1
cdr3_nt: TGTGCCACCAGCAGAGGGACAGGGGCCAATCAGCCCCAGCATTTT; cdr3_aa: CATSRGTGANQPQHF; j_call: TRBJ1-5; v_call: TRBV15; clone_size: -; d_call: TRBD1
cdr3_nt: TGTGCCAGCAGCTTGGTTGGGGAGATCCCCTACTTC; cdr3_aa: CASSLVGEIPYF; j_call: TRBJ2-7; v_call: TRBV5-6; clone_size: once; d_call: -
cdr3_nt: TGCAGCGTAGTAGGGTTAAGTCTGGGAAATGAGCAGTTCTTC; cdr3_aa: CSVVGLSLGNEQFF; j_call: TRBJ2-1; v_call: TRBV29-1; clone_size: -; d_call: -
cdr3_nt: TGCGCCAGCAGCCAAGGACGGCGCCAGGGGAAGAACACCGGGGAGCTGTTTTTT; cdr3_aa: CASSQGRRQGKNTGELFF; j_call: TRBJ2-2; v_call: TRBV4-1; clone_size: -; d_call: -
cdr3_nt: TGTGCCAGCAGTGATCAGGGGGACGGTGAGCAGTTCTTC; cdr3_aa: CASSDQGDGEQFF; j_call: TRBJ2-1; v_call: TRBV25-1; clone_size: -; d_call: TRBD1
cdr3_nt: TGTGCCAGCAGTGAGTCGACAGGGGGCACCGAGACCCAGTACTTC; cdr3_aa: CASSESTGGTETQYF; j_call: TRBJ2-5; v_call: TRBV25-1; clone_size: -; d_call: TRBD1
cdr3_nt: TGTGCCAGTAGAGGGACTAGCGGGACCTACGAGCAGTACTTC; cdr3_aa: CASRGTSGTYEQYF; j_call: TRBJ2-7; v_call: TRBV19; clone_size: -; d_call: TRBD2
cdr3_nt: TGTGCCATCAGTGGGTCCTTGCGGCTCATCAATGAGCAGTTCTTC; cdr3_aa: CAISGSLRLINEQFF; j_call: TRBJ2-1; v_call: TRBV10-3; clone_size: -; d_call: -
cdr3_nt: TGTGCCAGCAGCTTGGGGGGGACCTACGAGCAGTACTTC; cdr3_aa: CASSLGGTYEQYF; j_call: TRBJ2-7; v_call: TRBV5-4; clone_size: -; d_call: -
cdr3_nt: TGTGCCAGCAGCTTAGCGCTAGCGGGAGCTTATGAGCAGTACTTC; cdr3_aa: CASSLALAGAYEQYF; j_call: TRBJ2-7; v_call: TRBV7-3; clone_size: -; d_call: TRBD2
cdr3_nt: TGTGCCAGCTCACTACAGGGAGTCGGGGCCTACGAGCAGTACTTC; cdr3_aa: CASSLQGVGAYEQYF; j_call: TRBJ2-7; v_call: TRBV18; clone_size: -; d_call: -
cdr3_nt: TGTGCCAGCAGTGAGGAAGCGGGAATCGGGGAGCTGTTTTTT; cdr3_aa: CASSEEAGIGELFF; j_call: TRBJ2-2; v_call: TRBV2; clone_size: -; d_call: TRBD2
cdr3_nt: TGTGCCAGCTCACGGACCGATAGCTCCTACGAGCAGTACTTC; cdr3_aa: CASSRTDSSYEQYF; j_call: TRBJ2-7; v_call: TRBV18; clone_size: -; d_call: -
cdr3_nt: TGTGCCAGCAGTTCGGGACAGGACAACACCGGGGAGCTGTTTTTT; cdr3_aa: CASSSGQDNTGELFF; j_call: TRBJ2-2; v_call: TRBV28; clone_size: -; d_call: TRBD1
cdr3_nt: TGCGCCAGCAGCCAAGATTTCCCAGAGATGAGGGATGAGCAGTTCTTC; cdr3_aa: CASSQDFPEMRDEQFF; j_call: TRBJ2-1; v_call: TRBV4-1; clone_size: once; d_call: -
cdr3_nt: TGTGCCAGCAGTTACTCGACAGCGAGCTCCTACGAGCAGTACTTC; cdr3_aa: CASSYSTASSYEQYF; j_call: TRBJ2-7; v_call: TRBV6-6; clone_size: -; d_call: -
cdr3_nt: TGTGCCAGCAGCAGCCCGTACCAAGAGACCCAGTACTTC; cdr3_aa: CASSSPYQETQYF; j_call: TRBJ2-5; v_call: TRBV9; clone_size: -; d_call: -
cdr3_nt: TGCGCCGGGGGTAAGGGGAACTATGGCTACACCTTC; cdr3_aa: CAGGKGNYGYTF; j_call: TRBJ1-2; v_call: TRBV23-1; clone_size: few; d_call: -
cdr3_nt: TGTGCCAGCAGTTCTAGCAGTGCTAGCACAGATACGCAGTATTTT; cdr3_aa: CASSSSSASTDTQYF; j_call: TRBJ2-3; v_call: TRBV6-5; clone_size: once; d_call: -
cdr3_nt: TGCGCCAGCACTCCGGCAAAGAACACCGGGGAGCTGTTTTTT; cdr3_aa: CASTPAKNTGELFF; j_call: TRBJ2-2; v_call: TRBV10-1; clone_size: few; d_call: -
cdr3_nt: TGTGCCAGCAGTCACATACCCAAGGAGCAGTACTTC; cdr3_aa: CASSHIPKEQYF; j_call: TRBJ2-7; v_call: TRBV28; clone_size: -; d_call: -
cdr3_nt: TGTGCCAGCAGCTTAATACAGGGAGAAGGGTTGGCTTTCTTT; cdr3_aa: CASSLIQGEGLAFF; j_call: TRBJ1-1; v_call: TRBV7-9; clone_size: -; d_call: -
cdr3_nt: TGTGCCAGCAGTTCGGCGAGCACAGATACGCAGTATTTT; cdr3_aa: CASSSASTDTQYF; j_call: TRBJ2-3; v_call: TRBV11-3; clone_size: -; d_call: -
cdr3_nt: TGCGCCAGCAGCTTGGAGGCTAGCCTGCAGTTCTTC; cdr3_aa: CASSLEASLQFF; j_call: TRBJ2-1; v_call: TRBV5-1; clone_size: -; d_call: -
cdr3_nt: TGTGCCAGCAGCAGTCAGGGGGCCCGTGCTGAAGCTTTCTTT; cdr3_aa: CASSSQGARAEAFF; j_call: TRBJ1-1; v_call: TRBV14; clone_size: -; d_call: TRBD1